The rows below give T cell receptor beta chains drawn from one sample of a study of response to subunit inactivated influenza vaccine. MiXCR, run by TCRdb on the RT-PCR reads, gives a single entry per CDR3 protein. The sample has about 570,000 distinct CDR3 sequences; about an eighth are singletons. The sample consisted of PBMCs from blood, taken on the day of vaccination. The receptors come from a man between 45 and 60 years old who received an inactivated influenza vaccine. CDR3s leave out the opening cysteine and the closing phenylalanine or tryptophan. A D gene is named only where the DNA matches it firmly.

v_call,d_call,cdr3_length,cdr3_aa
TRBV4-1,TRBD1,13,ASSPGTGGWETQY
TRBV10-3,.,11,AITGRGTDTQY
TRBV4-1,.,12,ASSPRRDRGGYT
TRBV7-2,.,12,ASSSPFGANVLT
TRBV5-1,TRBD1,11,ASSRTGNLEQY
TRBV6-2/TRBV6-3,TRBD2,13,ASREGWREQETQY
TRBV5-4,.,17,ASSSGQQGGRAGANVLT
TRBV29-1,TRBD2,12,SVLLLAGAYTQY
TRBV10-3,.,13,AISESSLREETQY
TRBV15,.,12,ATSRGTDNSPLH
TRBV5-1,TRBD1,12,ASSPGQGQETQY
TRBV7-3,.,12,ASSLSLSYNEQF
TRBV6-5,TRBD2,16,ASSYLGSGSGNTGELF
TRBV2,TRBD1,14,ASKTGASSGANVLT
TRBV6-5,.,12,ASSLFAENTEAF
TRBV11-2,TRBD1,12,ASSADRGLYEQY